These 32 T cell receptor beta chains came from one sample sequenced in a study of HIV-infected patients and healthy controls. TCRdb passed the 5' RACE reads through MiXCR, listing each CDR3 protein once. Of 60,000 to 75,000 distinct CDR3 sequences listed, roughly a sixth are singletons. The specimen sequenced was CD4+ T cells from blood. The source is a human donor in good health.

This clonotype showed up many times. The CDR3 bases are TGTGCCAGCGCCGGGGCCAACGTCCTGACTTTC. Amino acids: CASAGANVLTF. The chain employs TRBV28 and TRBJ2-6; no clear D. CDR3 size: 11 residues. The germline V gene has CDR1 MDHEN and CDR2 SYDVKM. Trimming pared 8 bases from V and 4 bases from J, leaving 3 bases between.

This chain uses TRBV29-1 with TRBJ2-1; weak D call: TRBD1 (6 bases). Germline V lookup: CDR1 SQVTM, CDR2 ANQGSEA. The CDR3 loop spans 13 amino acids. The V gene lost 7 bases and the J gene lost 9 bases, with 19 bases spanning the gap. CDR3 nucleotides: TGCAGCGGAAACAGGGCTCTGGGCGTTGAGCAGTTCTTC. Translation: CSGNRALGVEQFF.

This clonotype appeared many times. The V gene is TRBV29-1, the J gene TRBJ2-7; no clear D gene. CDR1 and CDR2 from the germline V gene are SQVTM and ANQGSEA. With 5 bases removed from V and 7 bases from J, the gap between germline ends came to 18 bases. This CDR3 has 13 residues. CDR3 loop: CSVRTQDRGEQYF. The CDR3 nucleotides are TGCAGCGTTAGGACGCAGGACCGTGGGGAGCAGTACTTC.

The rearrangement joins TRBV20-1 to TRBJ2-1, with 11 bases identical to TRBD1. There are 16 residues in the CDR3. CDR1 DFQATT and CDR2 SNEGSKA come from the germline V gene (reference sequence). The V segment lost 2 bases and the J segment 3 bases; nucleotides outside the gene matches: 6. CDR3 DNA: TGCAGTGCTAGACATCAAGGGACAGGGGGCTACAATGAGCAGTTCTTC. This codes for CSARHQGTGGYNEQFF.

This clonotype was found a few times. This rearrangement joins TRBV7-6 to TRBJ1-6; no firm D call. Trimming pared 1 base from V and 10 bases from J, leaving 14 bases between. The CDR3 runs 15 residues. Germline CDR1 SGHVS, CDR2 FNYEAQ. CDR3 coding DNA: TGTGCCAGCAGCTTAGGGGTAGGGCAGGACTCACCCCTCCACTTT. It encodes CASSLGVGQDSPLHF.

Worth noting for this clonotype: The junction shows a germline mismatch at one end, possibly a read error. This sequence joins TRBV5-1 and TRBJ2-1, with 10 bases that match TRBD2. The CDR3 is 15 amino acids. Germline V gene lookup returns CDR1 SGHRS and CDR2 YFSETQ. The CDR3 loop is CASSLTSGIYNEQIF. The CDR3 DNA reads TGCGCCAGCAGCTTGACTAGCGGGATCTACAATGAGCAGATCTTC.

The sample holds a few counts of this clonotype. J is TRBJ1-3 and V is TRBV5-4; 9 bases agree with TRBD1. The length of the CDR3 is 14 residues. The junction had 3 bases not matched to a gene; V was cut back by 4 bases and J by 4 bases. Germline CDR1 is SGHNT and CDR2 is YYREEE (reference sequence). The CDR3 DNA is TGTGCCAGCAGCCCGGGGACAGGGGGAAACACCATATATTTT. The encoded protein is CASSPGTGGNTIYF. Looking up the rest from reference TRBV5-4 and TRBJ1-3 gives the full variable domain: ETGVTQSPTHLIKTRGQQVTLRCSSQSGHNTVSWYQQALGQGPQFIFQYYREEENGRGNFPPRFSGLQFPNYSSELNVNALELDDSALYLCASSPGTGGNTIYFGEGSWLTVV.

Only a few counts were recorded for this clonotype. The chain has TRBV20-1 and TRBJ1-2; TRBD1 might be the D (6 bases). V was shortened by 6 bases and J by 6 bases, with 17 bases between the two germline ends. CDR1 is DFQATT, CDR2 SNEGSKA, per germline (reference sequence). This CDR3 contains 13 residues. CDR3 loop: CSAKQGTRDGYTF. CDR3 bases: TGCAGTGCAAAACAGGGTACGAGGGATGGCTACACCTTC.

This clonotype has a handful of counts. The chain is built from TRBV19 and TRBJ1-5; D unclear. This CDR3 is 17 amino acids long. CDR1 and CDR2 (germline): LNHDA, SQIVND (reference sequence). Trimming left V 0 bases short and J 0 bases short, with 12 bases between. DNA for the CDR3: TGTGCCAGTAGTATAGAACACAGCCCTTATAGCAATCAGCCCCAGCATTTT. Amino acids: CASSIEHSPYSNQPQHF.

V and J are TRBV20-1 and TRBJ2-1, with 11 bases lining up with TRBD2. The CDR3 totals 12 residues. Germline V gene data show CDR1 as DFQATT and CDR2 as SNEGSKA (reference sequence). Unmatched junction bases numbered 3, after V lost 7 bases and J lost 7 bases. The CDR3 loop reads CSGASGRNEQFF. The CDR3 DNA sequence: TGCAGTGGGGCTAGCGGGAGGAATGAGCAGTTCTTC.

At least ten counts were recorded for this clonotype. The V and J genes are TRBV29-1 and TRBJ2-4, with D perhaps TRBD1 or TRBD2 (5 bases each). Germline V lookup: CDR1 SQVTM, CDR2 ANQGSEA. Trimming pared 5 bases from V and 3 bases from J, leaving 8 bases between. The CDR3 is 12 residues long. CDR3 residues: CSVWDGKNIQYF. CDR3 nucleotide sequence: TGCAGCGTTTGGGACGGCAAAAACATTCAGTACTTC.

This clonotype was observed many times. The chain has TRBV11-2 and TRBJ1-2; 9 bases align to TRBD1. Germline V gene data show CDR1 as SGHAT and CDR2 as FQNNGV. There are 15 residues in the CDR3. Trimming took 5 bases from V and 7 from J; bases not matched to a gene: 11. CDR3 sequence reads: CASSLTRTGDSGYTF. The CDR3, as DNA: TGTGCCAGCAGCCTAACGCGGACAGGGGACAGTGGCTACACCTTC.

The sample holds a few counts of this clonotype. The rearrangement joins TRBV20-1 to TRBJ1-2; D uncertain. V was cut by 3 bases and J by 4 bases, with 15 bases left in between. The CDR3 is 14 amino acids. The germline CDR1 and CDR2 sequences are DFQATT and SNEGSKA (reference sequence). The CDR3 loop reads CSASHQPRSYGYTF. CDR3 DNA sequence: TGCAGTGCTAGCCACCAACCCAGGAGCTATGGCTACACCTTC.

This chain uses TRBV6-5 with TRBJ1-1; no reliable D call. CDR1 and CDR2 from the germline V gene are MNHEY and SVGAGI. With 4 bases removed from V and 1 base from J, the gap between germline ends came to 7 bases. The CDR3 extends over 13 amino acids. The chain's CDR3 is CASSLLGNTEAFF. CDR3 coding DNA: TGTGCCAGCAGTTTGTTGGGGAACACTGAAGCTTTCTTT.

This clonotype was seen at least ten times. This rearrangement joins TRBV20-1 to TRBJ1-5, with no clear D. CDR3 size: 14 residues. V was clipped by 6 bases and J by 0 bases, with 12 bases between them. The germline gives CDR1 DFQATT, CDR2 SNEGSKA (reference sequence). The CDR3 spells CSAVEGNSNQPQHF. CDR3 nucleotides: TGCAGTGCGGTGGAGGGCAATAGCAATCAGCCCCAGCATTTT.

This clonotype was seen many times. The CDR3 bases are TGCGCCAGCAGCCGCAACCCTCCACTAGCGGGGTTACAAGAGACCCAGTACTTC. Translation: CASSRNPPLAGLQETQYF. The chain couples TRBV4-3 to TRBJ2-5; TRBD2 agrees at 10 bases. This CDR3 contains 18 residues. Germline CDR1 and CDR2: LGHNA and YSLEER. After removal of 4 bases from V and 2 bases from J, the junction contained 13 bases not matched to a gene.

In this sample, this clonotype turned up many times. This sequence joins TRBV7-9 and TRBJ2-3, with 8 bases matching TRBD1. The CDR3 is made up of 15 amino acids. Losses at the gene ends were 11 bases for V and 2 bases for J; bases not matched to a gene: 12. In germline, CDR1 is SEHNR, CDR2 FQNEAQ (reference sequence). CDR3 DNA sequence: TGTGCCGGGCCGCCTCCGGGACAGGCCACAGATACGCAGTATTTT. Translation: CAGPPPGQATDTQYF.

The V and J genes are TRBV2 and TRBJ2-3; 9 bases line up with TRBD2. V was clipped by 8 bases and J by 4 bases; unmatched bases: 7. Germline V CDR1 and CDR2: SNHLY, FYNNEI. The CDR3 totals 14 residues. The CDR3 is CASCRTSAADTQYF. The CDR3 DNA reads as TGTGCCAGCTGTCGGACTAGCGCCGCAGATACGCAGTATTTT.

This clonotype was recorded a few times. The V and J genes are TRBV6-1 and TRBJ1-2; 9 nucleotides align to TRBD1. The CDR3 totals 15 residues. Germline values: CDR1 MNHNS, CDR2 SASEGT. V trimming: 7 bases; J trimming: 6 bases; junction bases outside the gene matches: 12. This chain's CDR3 is CASTKIGQGKDGYTF. CDR3 sequence (DNA): TGTGCCAGCACCAAGATTGGACAGGGGAAAGATGGCTACACCTTC.

This clonotype was recorded at least ten times. V and J are TRBV20-1 and TRBJ1-4, with D possibly matching TRBD1 (6 bases). From germline, CDR1 is DFQATT and CDR2 SNEGSKA (reference sequence). Between the trimmed V and J ends, which lost 1 base and 4 bases, there was a span of 13 bases. The CDR3 sequence is 15 residues long. CDR3 sequence: CSARGGGWGNEKLFF. The CDR3 DNA reads as TGCAGTGCTAGAGGTGGGGGCTGGGGTAATGAAAAACTGTTTTTT.

This clonotype showed up just a few times. The chain combines TRBV6-6 with TRBJ1-1, with D perhaps TRBD1 (5 bases). Trimming took 7 bases from V and 7 from J, leaving 19 bases between them. Germline lookup yields CDR1 MNHNY and CDR2 SVGAGI (reference sequence). The CDR3 is made up of 14 amino acids. CDR3 sequence (DNA): TGTGCCAGCATTTGGGGCCTTCGTTACGGTGAAGCTTTCTTT. This gives the protein CASIWGLRYGEAFF.

This clonotype was counted only a few times. V usage is TRBV29-1 and J usage is TRBJ1-2; unclear D gene. The CDR3 covers 12 residues. V lost 4 bases and J 8 bases, leaving 14 bases between the germline ends. CDR1 is SQVTM, CDR2 ANQGSEA, per germline. DNA for the CDR3: TGCAGCGTTGCTAGCTCGGCGAAAGGCTACACCTTC. Its protein product is CSVASSAKGYTF.

The V gene is TRBV3-1, the J gene TRBJ2-1; the match to TRBD1 covers 10 bases. CDR1 and CDR2 (germline): LGHDT, YNNKEL (reference sequence). The length of the CDR3 is 15 residues. Trimming at V came to 2 bases and at J to 9 bases, leaving 7 bases not matched to a gene. The CDR3 DNA is TGTGCCAGCAGCCAAAGGGGACAGGGGCGCAGTGAGCAGTTCTTC. Translated: CASSQRGQGRSEQFF.

The chain combines TRBV29-1 with TRBJ2-3; 10 bases are shared with TRBD2. This CDR3 region has 14 residues. The V and J ends lost 8 bases and 3 bases, in that order; junction bases with no gene match: 8. CDR1 and CDR2 from the germline V gene are SQVTM and ANQGSEA. The CDR3 nucleotides are TGCAGCACTAAACTAGCGGGAAGTACAGATACGCAGTATTTT. This encodes CSTKLAGSTDTQYF.

This clonotype was observed a few times. The rearrangement links TRBV6-6 to TRBJ2-7; D is perhaps TRBD1 (6 bases). V gave up 8 bases and J gave up 5 bases, with 19 bases separating them. Germline V gene sequence: CDR1 MNHNY, CDR2 SVGAGI (reference sequence). CDR3 length: 14 amino acids. The CDR3 region has the DNA TGTGCCAGCCGTCACCTCCAGGGGATTAACGAGCAGTACTTC. Its protein is CASRHLQGINEQYF.

The chain has TRBV5-6 and TRBJ1-1; no reliable D call. Germline V gene data show CDR1 as SGHDT and CDR2 as YYEEEE. The germline V and J ends were trimmed by 5 bases and 1 base, with 15 bases remaining between them. The CDR3 loop spans 15 amino acids. The chain's CDR3 is CASRRLSPENTEAFF. CDR3 nucleotides: TGTGCCAGCAGGCGACTCTCGCCCGAGAACACTGAAGCTTTCTTT.

This clonotype was seen at least ten times. The J gene is TRBJ1-1, the V gene TRBV7-9, with D possibly TRBD1 on 5 matching bases. Trimming cost V 4 bases and J 1 base, with 10 bases left between them. Germline V gene data show CDR1 as SEHNR and CDR2 as FQNEAQ (reference sequence). CDR3 length equals 14 residues. DNA for the CDR3: TGTGCCAGCAGCTACGCGACAGCGAACACTGAAGCTTTCTTT. Its protein is CASSYATANTEAFF.

The CDR3 DNA reads as TGCAGTGCTAGGGTCGGAGTCTACGAGCAGTACTTC. It is translated as CSARVGVYEQYF. The chain couples TRBV20-1 to TRBJ2-7; D unclear. This CDR3 region has 12 residues. Germline V gene data show CDR1 as DFQATT and CDR2 as SNEGSKA (reference sequence). Trimming shortened V by 3 bases and J by 3 bases, and 9 bases separated the two germline ends.

This clonotype turned up a few times. The V call is TRBV28, the J call TRBJ2-3; 7 nucleotides agree with TRBD1. The V gene's germline CDR1 is MDHEN and CDR2 SYDVKM. The CDR3 consists of 13 residues. With V trimmed by 3 bases and J by 4 bases, 1 base remained unmatched. The CDR3 coding sequence is TGTGCCAGCAGTTTTCAGGGGGCAGATACGCAGTATTTT. Translation gives CASSFQGADTQYF. Variable domain in full (rest from reference TRBV28 and TRBJ2-3): DVKVTQSSRYLVKRTGEKVFLECVQDMDHENMFWYRQDPGLGLRLIYFSYDVKMKEKGDIPEGYSVSREKKERFSLILESASTNQTSMYLCASSFQGADTQYFGPGTRLTVL.

This clonotype was observed a few times. The chain has TRBV20-1 and TRBJ2-6; 12 bases are shared with TRBD2. This CDR3 comprises 18 residues. Germline V CDR1 and CDR2: DFQATT, SNEGSKA (reference sequence). The V and J ends lost 4 bases and 3 bases, in that order; junction bases with no gene match: 10. The CDR3 region has the DNA TGCAGTGCTACTCCTGGACTAGCGGGATCTGGTGGGGCCAACGTCCTGACTTTC. This sequence encodes CSATPGLAGSGGANVLTF.

The chain uses TRBV30 and TRBJ1-1; D call uncertain. V was shortened by 5 bases and J by 7 bases, with 14 bases between the two germline ends. Germline-derived CDR1 and CDR2 are GTSNPN and SVGIG (reference sequence). CDR3 length: 12 residues. Here the CDR3 reads CAWGRGTGEAFF. The CDR3, as DNA: TGTGCCTGGGGAAGAGGAACTGGTGAAGCTTTCTTT.

This clonotype was seen a handful of times. The junction does not match germline at one end; this may be a read error. The chain links TRBV12-3 or TRBV12-4 to TRBJ2-3; 8 bases align to TRBD1. There are 16 residues in the CDR3. The CDR3 DNA sequence: TGTGCCAGCAGCCCCACATATGACAGGGGCACGGATACGCAGTATTTT. This encodes CASSPTYDRGTDTQYF.